This TCR beta chain appears in the sequencing data of a study of blood T cell repertoires in COVID-19. How the authors handled the data: Researchers report that nucleated cell counts were estimated from reference gene primer amplification. Measured with immunoSEQ multiplex PCR; TCRdb has only the in-frame clones, and not every one. V and J calls and clone size are those listed in that table; D and trimming were worked out from the DNA. The sample records 42,000 or so clones, approximately 90% being singletons. Trimming at V came to 0 bases and at J to 3 bases, leaving 4 bases not matched to a gene. The CDR3 has 15 amino acids. CDR1 is SGHRS and CDR2 is YFSETQ in the germline V gene.

The TCR originated in a man in his forties or fifties with active COVID-19. The chain employs TRBV5-1 and TRBJ2-7; 9 bases line up with TRBD2. The sample comprised peripheral blood. The CDR3 DNA reads TGCGCCAGCAGCTTGGTACTAGCGGGTAGCTACGAGCAGTACTTC. Translating it yields CASSLVLAGSYEQYF.